The rows below give T cell receptor beta chains drawn from one sample of a study of circulating and synovial CD4+ cells in juvenile arthritis. Sequenced by immunoSEQ multiplex PCR; TCRdb stores in-frame clones only, minus some. The sample has about 39,000 clones, 90% to 95% seen once. Source material: CD4+ T cells from blood. The source is a human donor with juvenile idiopathic arthritis. Each CDR3 is given with its conserved first and last residue. Each record gives: V gene, J gene, D gene, clone size, CDR3 length, CDR3 protein, CDR3 DNA. A D gene is named only where the DNA matches it firmly. Not every row has a clone size; where given, it reads once, few, many or a size class.

>TRBV30|TRBJ2-7|NA|NA|15
CAWSVRQALSYEQYF
TGTGCCTGGAGTGTACGGCAGGCTCTATCCTACGAGCAGTACTTC
>TRBV6-1|TRBJ1-6|NA|NA|15
CASTDSPTVDSPLHF
TGTGCCAGCACTGACTCGCCTACGGTGGATTCACCCCTCCACTTT
>TRBV11-3|TRBJ2-5|TRBD2|NA|16
CASSLGTSGDQETQYF
TGTGCCAGCAGCTTAGGCACTAGCGGGGATCAAGAGACCCAGTACTTC
>TRBV9|TRBJ2-2|NA|NA|17
CASSNLGGTGNTGELFF
TGTGCCAGCAGCAACCTCGGGGGGACAGGGAACACCGGGGAGCTGTTTTTT
>TRBV28|TRBJ2-7|NA|once|13
CASSGSLGSEQYF
TGTGCCAGCAGCGGCTCCTTGGGGAGTGAGCAGTACTTC
>TRBV19|TRBJ1-2|TRBD1|NA|11
CASNDRGGYTF
TGTGCCAGTAACGACAGGGGTGGCTACACCTTC
>TRBV19|TRBJ1-1|TRBD1|NA|15
CASSIATGRNTEAFF
TGTGCCAGTAGTATCGCGACAGGGCGGAACACTGAAGCTTTCTTT
>TRBV2|TRBJ2-1|NA|NA|17
CASSRPALAQLNNEQFF
TGTGCCAGCAGCCGACCCGCCCTAGCGCAACTTAACAATGAGCAGTTCTTC
>TRBV29-1|TRBJ1-2|NA|NA|12
CSVQPQGYGYTF
TGCAGCGTTCAACCACAGGGTTACGGCTACACCTTC
>TRBV7-3|TRBJ2-3|NA|NA|15
CASSSGSVAMDTQYF
TGTGCCAGCAGCTCAGGCTCTGTAGCGATGGATACGCAGTATTTT
>TRBV7-6|TRBJ2-1|NA|NA|15
CASSFGFRGVNEQFF
TGTGCCAGCAGCTTTGGGTTCCGCGGCGTGAATGAGCAGTTCTTC
>TRBV7-9|TRBJ1-6|TRBD1|NA|16
CASSPPGQGRGSPLHF
TGTGCCAGCAGCCCTCCGGGACAGGGGAGGGGTTCACCCCTCCACTTT
>TRBV19|TRBJ1-5|TRBD1|NA|14
CASSRQGAGQPQHF
TGTGCCAGTAGTAGACAGGGGGCCGGTCAGCCCCAGCATTTT
>TRBV7-3|TRBJ1-1|NA|NA|13
CASSVEGNTEAFF
TGTGCCAGCAGCGTCGAGGGGAACACTGAAGCTTTCTTT
>TRBV9|TRBJ1-2|NA|NA|13
CASSVFGFEGYTF
TGTGCCAGCAGCGTATTCGGGTTTGAGGGCTACACCTTC
>TRBV9|TRBJ2-1|TRBD1|NA|14
CASSEGQGLYEQFF
TGTGCCAGCAGCGAAGGACAGGGTTTATATGAGCAGTTCTTC
>TRBV9|TRBJ2-7|NA|NA|11
CASSLTGEQYF
TGTGCCAGCAGCCTAACAGGCGAGCAGTACTTC
>TRBV7-8|TRBJ1-5|TRBD1|NA|15
CASSHGQVFNQPQHF
TGTGCCAGCAGCCACGGACAGGTGTTCAATCAGCCCCAGCATTTT
>TRBV4-1|TRBJ2-5|NA|NA|16
CASSQGRLQGSETQYF
TGCGCCAGCAGCCAAGGTCGCCTACAGGGATCAGAGACCCAGTACTTC
>TRBV13|TRBJ2-1|TRBD1|NA|15
CASGFRDRDRSEQFF
TGTGCCAGCGGATTCCGGGACAGGGATAGAAGTGAGCAGTTCTTC
>TRBV7-2|TRBJ1-6|NA|NA|13
CATRRPPSLFLHF
TGTGCCACAAGGAGGCCACCCAGCCTGTTCCTCCACTTT
>TRBV14|TRBJ1-3|NA|once|16
CASSQGPRGSGNTIYF
TGTGCCAGCAGCCAAGGACCCCGAGGGTCTGGAAACACCATATATTTT
>TRBV19|TRBJ1-6|NA|NA|14
CASRGDPYNSPLHF
TGTGCCTCCCGGGGAGATCCCTATAATTCGCCCCTCCACTTT
>TRBV7-2|TRBJ2-7|NA|once|14
CASSLQSTGYEQYF
TGTGCCAGCAGCCTACAATCGACAGGATACGAGCAGTACTTC
>TRBV6-5|TRBJ1-6|TRBD1|NA|16
CASSYGNRGPTSPLHF
TGTGCCAGCAGTTACGGTAACAGGGGACCGACTTCCCCCCTCCACTTT
>TRBV21-1|TRBJ1-3|NA|NA|21
CASSRRRGTGDPEDSGNTIYF
TGTGCCAGCAGCCGCCGAAGGGGGACAGGGGACCCCGAAGACTCTGGAAACACCATATATTTT
>TRBV2|TRBJ1-4|NA|NA|15
CASSETSASNEKLFF
TGTGCCAGCAGTGAGACGAGCGCCTCTAATGAAAAACTGTTTTTT
>TRBV7-2|TRBJ1-6|TRBD1|once|16
CASNSHSGTGNSPLHF
TGTGCCAGCAACTCTCACTCCGGGACAGGGAATTCACCCCTCCACTTT
>TRBV7-8|TRBJ1-2|TRBD1|NA|15
CASSFSDRGGYGYTF
TGTGCCAGCAGCTTTTCTGACAGGGGGGGCTATGGCTACACCTTC
>TRBV9|TRBJ2-6|NA|NA|13
CASSPSGANVLTF
TGTGCCAGCAGCCCGTCCGGGGCCAACGTCCTGACTTTC
>TRBV29-1|TRBJ1-2|NA|NA|11
CSVEARRGYTF
TGCAGCGTTGAAGCCAGGCGCGGCTACACCTTC
>TRBV7-2|TRBJ1-2|TRBD1|NA|15
CASSLGDRENYGYTF
TGTGCCAGCAGCTTAGGGGACAGGGAAAACTATGGCTACACCTTC
>TRBV29-1|TRBJ1-3|NA|NA|13
CSVAAGYGNTIYF
TGCAGCGTTGCGGCAGGGTACGGAAACACCATATATTTT
>TRBV6-1|TRBJ1-5|NA|NA|14
CASIGDTDNQPQHF
TGTGCCAGCATTGGTGACACTGACAATCAGCCCCAGCATTTT
>TRBV5-4|TRBJ2-3|NA|NA|15
CASSTEGGGTDTQYF
TGTGCCAGCTCCACGGAGGGCGGCGGCACAGATACGCAGTATTTT
>TRBV4-3|TRBJ2-3|TRBD1|NA|17
CASSQEIRTGVTDTQYF
TGCGCCAGCAGCCAAGAAATCCGGACAGGGGTCACAGATACGCAGTATTTT
>TRBV5-1|TRBJ2-6|TRBD1|NA|17
CASRWTGAPSGANVLTF
TGCGCCAGCAGGTGGACAGGAGCCCCCTCTGGGGCCAACGTCCTGACTTTC
>TRBV7-7|TRBJ2-2|NA|NA|14
CASSPDRNTGELFF
TGTGCTAGCAGCCCGGACAGGAACACCGGGGAGCTGTTTTTT
>TRBV2|TRBJ1-4|NA|once|15
CASSEAIAGYEKLFF
TGTGCCAGCAGTGAAGCGATTGCAGGGTACGAAAAACTGTTTTTT
>TRBV6-5|TRBJ2-7|TRBD2|few|15
CASSRLAEPSYEQYF
TGTGCCAGCAGTCGACTAGCGGAACCTTCCTACGAGCAGTACTTC
>TRBV18|TRBJ2-5|TRBD1|NA|15
CASSPLGTGGETQYF
TGTGCCAGCTCACCACTGGGGACAGGAGGGGAGACCCAGTACTTC